This TCR beta chain was sequenced in a study of CD8+ T cells in alopecia areata listed by TCRdb under 2018. Describing the broader study: Treated patients were enrolled in an open-label pilot trial of oral tofacitinib, 5 to 10 mg twice daily, for moderate-to-severe alopecia areata. Biopsies were taken from tofacitinib-treated patients at baseline and again at 4 and 24 weeks into treatment, and several of those patients also had a later scalp biopsy. On the human side, TCRbeta sequencing was run on scalp tissue and on sorted CD4+ and CD8+ peripheral blood T cells from healthy controls and from alopecia areata patients with either patchy or totalis/universalis disease. Disease severity in treated patients was measured with the SALT score, which quantifies the percentage of affected scalp surface area. Clonality in the scalp was compared among normal scalp (n=4), patchy alopecia areata scalp (n=8), and alopecia totalis/universalis scalp (n=8). The RNA source kit depended on sample type: the PAXgene miRNA kit for fixed scalp, the miRNeasy kit for PBMCs, and the RNeasy kit for mouse skin. To study T cell clonal expansion in alopecia areata, the researchers applied high-throughput TCRbeta sequencing to both the C3H/HeJ mouse model and human patients. Amplification of TCRbeta CDR3 regions was done by immunoSEQ multiplex PCR using 35 Vbeta forward primers and 13 Jbeta reverse primers. Tofacitinib was administered for 6 to 18 months, and 6 months of follow-up off drug were then conducted to assess delayed response and recurrence. The study at large found these results: Because the treated cohort was small and included a single nonresponder, larger studies are needed to assess links between baseline CD8+ expansion and response. Higher clonality and more expanded CD8+ clones were observed in lesional scalp than in normal scalp, particularly in alopecia totalis/universalis, a finding suggestive of antigenic drive. TCR sequences shared between patients were less clear than in mice, possibly partly because of HLA diversity in the patient population. Scalp TCR repertoire analysis is complicated because resident alphabeta T cells in normal human skin are also sequenced, whereas mouse skin is dominated by gammadelta T cells. Tofacitinib significantly decreased scalp clonality and the number of expanded CD8+ clones among the top 100 scalp clones. During tofacitinib treatment, many expanded lesional clones remained in scalp and blood, and this persistence may partly explain relapse after treatment is stopped.

The time point label of this sample denotes: around 28 days on oral tofacitinib. What this sample's treatment or condition label stands for: oral pan-JAK inhibitor, 5-10 mg twice daily. Lesional scalp punch biopsies and peripheral blood were collected from alopecia areata patients. After PBMCs were isolated by density centrifugation and stained for CD3, CD4 and CD8, a FACSAria was used to sort CD4+ and CD8+ T cells. A remark on this clone: Its antigen is still unknown. No qualities accompany the bases; no much larger clone lies one base away.

The library came from the immunoSEQ multiplex PCR assay. For TCR sequencing, RNA was extracted from every sample and reverse transcribed into cDNA to serve as template. First-strand cDNA was synthesized with SuperScript III using a 2:1 mix of oligo-dT and random hexamers. Amplification bias was assessed with a synthetic immune receptor repertoire, and residual bias was removed computationally. The paper's data handling went like this. After raw reads were preprocessed to remove errors, the CDR3 was defined following IMGT conventions as running from the conserved cysteine to phenylalanine. To get clonality, Shannon entropy was normalized by log2 of the number of productive unique TCRs and the result was subtracted from 1. Whether each scalp clone was CD4 or CD8 was inferred by checking scalp TCRbeta sequences against the CD4 and CD8 repertoires from sorted blood. TCRdb holds this immuneACCESS table with in-frame rearrangements only. Some clones are missing; in checked studies, unresolved V genes explain under half, and the rest has no known cause. From that table come the V and J calls and clone size; the DNA was used to work out D and trimming. The table for this sample lists some 98,000 clones; roughly 64% of them were counted only once. 15% to 17% of the sample is held by the ten biggest clonotypes.

The CDR3, cysteine through phenylalanine, is 16 amino acids long. Solely the CDR3 DNA is kept, with 48 bases framed from the first base. The germline V gene (reference sequence) sets CDR1 to LNHNV and CDR2 to YYDKDF. Deletion took 0 bases off V and 4 bases off J, with a span of 15 bases between the germline ends. The TCR sequence derives from a human donor with alopecia areata. Material: CD8+ T cells sorted from blood, obtained at week 4, from a patient treated with tofacitinib. This receptor chain uses TRBV15 and TRBJ1-2, with the D gene not clear enough to name. DNA sequence: TGTGCCACCAGCAGAGAGCAGGCCACCCCTGGCTATGGCTACACCTTC. This encodes CATSREQATPGYGYTF.